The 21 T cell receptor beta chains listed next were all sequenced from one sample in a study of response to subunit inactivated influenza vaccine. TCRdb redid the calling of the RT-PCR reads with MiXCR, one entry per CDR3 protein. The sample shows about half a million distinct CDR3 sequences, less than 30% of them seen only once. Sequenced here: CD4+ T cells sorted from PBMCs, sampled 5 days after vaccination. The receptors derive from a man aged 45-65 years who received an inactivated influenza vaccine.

The CDR3 loop reads CASSQEASGGGNQPQHF. CDR3 DNA: TGTGCCAGCAGCCAAGAGGCTTCAGGGGGCGGCAATCAGCCCCAGCATTTT. V usage is TRBV2 and J usage is TRBJ1-5, with 8 bases aligning to TRBD1. The CDR3 extends over 17 amino acids. Germline assignment: CDR1 SNHLY and CDR2 FYNNEI. Germline trimming cut 6 bases from V and 2 bases from J; bases unmatched to any gene: 12.

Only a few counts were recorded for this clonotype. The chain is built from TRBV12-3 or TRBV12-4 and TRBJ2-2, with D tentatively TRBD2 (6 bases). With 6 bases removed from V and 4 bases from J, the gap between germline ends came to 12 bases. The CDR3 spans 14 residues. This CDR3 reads CASSPGLPTGELFF. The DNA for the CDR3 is TGTGCCAGCAGCCCGGGACTGCCCACCGGGGAGCTGTTTTTT.

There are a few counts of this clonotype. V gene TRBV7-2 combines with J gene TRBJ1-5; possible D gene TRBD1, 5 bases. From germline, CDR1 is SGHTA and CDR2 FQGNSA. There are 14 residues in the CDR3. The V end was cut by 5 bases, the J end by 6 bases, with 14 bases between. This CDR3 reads CASSPSGRSQPQHF. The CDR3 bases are TGTGCCAGCAGCCCCTCAGGGAGAAGTCAGCCCCAGCATTTT.

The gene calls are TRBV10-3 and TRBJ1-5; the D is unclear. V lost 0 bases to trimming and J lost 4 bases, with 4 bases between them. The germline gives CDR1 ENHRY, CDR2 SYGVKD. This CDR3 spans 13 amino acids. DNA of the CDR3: TGTGCCATCAGTGAGTCGGCGAATCAGCCCCAGCATTTT. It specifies CAISESANQPQHF.

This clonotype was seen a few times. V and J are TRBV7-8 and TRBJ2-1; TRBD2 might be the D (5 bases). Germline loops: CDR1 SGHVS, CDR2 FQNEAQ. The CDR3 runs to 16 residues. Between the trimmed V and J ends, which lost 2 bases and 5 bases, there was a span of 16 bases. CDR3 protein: CASSLRVGVNDNEQFF. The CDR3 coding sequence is TGTGCCAGCAGCTTAAGGGTCGGGGTCAATGACAATGAGCAGTTCTTC.

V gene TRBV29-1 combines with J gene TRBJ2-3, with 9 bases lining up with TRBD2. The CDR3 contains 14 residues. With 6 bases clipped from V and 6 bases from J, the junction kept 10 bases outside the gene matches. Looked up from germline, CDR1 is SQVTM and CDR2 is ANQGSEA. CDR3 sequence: CSVFSGGAGDTQYF. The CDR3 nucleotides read TGCAGCGTCTTTAGCGGGGGTGCCGGGGATACGCAGTATTTT.

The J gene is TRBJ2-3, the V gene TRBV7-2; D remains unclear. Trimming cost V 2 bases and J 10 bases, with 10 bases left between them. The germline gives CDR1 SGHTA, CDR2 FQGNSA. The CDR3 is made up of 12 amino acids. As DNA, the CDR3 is TGTGCCAGCAGCTTATTCCAGCGTCCGCAGTATTTT. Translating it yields CASSLFQRPQYF.

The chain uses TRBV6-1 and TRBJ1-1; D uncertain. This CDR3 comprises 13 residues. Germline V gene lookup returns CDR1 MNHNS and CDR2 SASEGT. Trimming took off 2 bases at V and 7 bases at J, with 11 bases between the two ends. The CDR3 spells CASSELLGGEAFF. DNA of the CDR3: TGTGCCAGCAGTGAACTTCTGGGAGGTGAAGCTTTCTTT.

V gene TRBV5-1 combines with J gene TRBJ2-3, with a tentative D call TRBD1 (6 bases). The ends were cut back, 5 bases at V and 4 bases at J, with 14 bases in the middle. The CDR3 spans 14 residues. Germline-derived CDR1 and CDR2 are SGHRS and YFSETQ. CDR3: CASRIGGEADTQYF. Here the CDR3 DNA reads TGCGCCAGCAGGATAGGGGGTGAAGCAGATACGCAGTATTTT. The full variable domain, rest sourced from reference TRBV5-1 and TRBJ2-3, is KAGVTQTPRYLIKTRGQQVTLSCSPISGHRSVSWYQQTPGQGLQFLFEYFSETQRNKGNFPGRFSGRQFSNSRSEMNVSTLELGDSALYLCASRIGGEADTQYFGPGTRLTVL.

The CDR3 DNA sequence: TGTGCCAGCAGTTACTCGACCAGTGTGCGCAATGAGCAGTTCTTC. Protein product: CASSYSTSVRNEQFF. V gene TRBV6-5 combines with J gene TRBJ2-1; D is uncertain. CDR1 MNHEY and CDR2 SVGAGI come from the germline V gene. V was trimmed by 0 bases and J by 6 bases, leaving 12 bases between them. CDR3 size: 15 residues.

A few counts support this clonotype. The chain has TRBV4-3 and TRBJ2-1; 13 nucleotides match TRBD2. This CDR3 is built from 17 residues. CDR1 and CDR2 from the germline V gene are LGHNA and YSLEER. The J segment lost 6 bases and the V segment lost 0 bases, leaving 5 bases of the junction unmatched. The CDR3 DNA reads TGCGCCAGCAGCCAAGATTTAGGGACTAGCGGGGCCAATGAGCAGTTCTTC. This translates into CASSQDLGTSGANEQFF.

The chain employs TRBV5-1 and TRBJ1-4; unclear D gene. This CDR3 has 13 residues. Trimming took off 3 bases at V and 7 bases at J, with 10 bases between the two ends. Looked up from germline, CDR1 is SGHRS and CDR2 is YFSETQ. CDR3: CASSWVGPEKLFF. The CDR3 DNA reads TGCGCCAGCAGCTGGGTCGGCCCTGAAAAACTGTTTTTT.

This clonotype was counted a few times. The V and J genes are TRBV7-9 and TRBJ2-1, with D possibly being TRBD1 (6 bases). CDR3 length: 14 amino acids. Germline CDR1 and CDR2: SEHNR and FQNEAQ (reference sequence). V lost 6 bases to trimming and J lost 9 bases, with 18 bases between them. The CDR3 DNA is TGTGCCAGCAGGATGGACGACAGGTGGGGTGAGCAGTTCTTC. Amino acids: CASRMDDRWGEQFF.

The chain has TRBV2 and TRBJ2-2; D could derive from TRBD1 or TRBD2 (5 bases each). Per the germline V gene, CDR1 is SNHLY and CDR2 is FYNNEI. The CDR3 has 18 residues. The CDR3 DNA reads TGTACCCTCTGCTACCGCGCACCGGGACGGAAGAACACCGGGGAGCTGTTTTTT. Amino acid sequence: CTLCYRAPGRKNTGELFF.

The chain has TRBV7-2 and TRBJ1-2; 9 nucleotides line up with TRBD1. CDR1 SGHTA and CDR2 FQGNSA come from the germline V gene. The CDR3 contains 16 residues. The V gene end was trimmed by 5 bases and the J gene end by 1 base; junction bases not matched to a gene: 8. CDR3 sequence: CASSTIRTGVNYGYTF. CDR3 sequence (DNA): TGTGCCAGCAGCACCATAAGGACAGGGGTTAACTATGGCTACACCTTC.

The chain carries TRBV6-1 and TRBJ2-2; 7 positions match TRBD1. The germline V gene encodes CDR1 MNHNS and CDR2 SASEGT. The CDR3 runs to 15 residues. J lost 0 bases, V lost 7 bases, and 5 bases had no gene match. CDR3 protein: CASTVQGANTGELFF. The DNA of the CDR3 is TGTGCCAGCACTGTGCAGGGGGCGAACACCGGGGAGCTGTTTTTT.

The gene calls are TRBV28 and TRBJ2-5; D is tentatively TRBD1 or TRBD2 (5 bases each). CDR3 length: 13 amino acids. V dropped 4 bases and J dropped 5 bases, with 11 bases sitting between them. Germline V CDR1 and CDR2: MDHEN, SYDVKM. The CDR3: CASSSGTAETQYF. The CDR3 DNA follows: TGTGCCAGCAGTTCCGGGACGGCCGAGACCCAGTACTTC.

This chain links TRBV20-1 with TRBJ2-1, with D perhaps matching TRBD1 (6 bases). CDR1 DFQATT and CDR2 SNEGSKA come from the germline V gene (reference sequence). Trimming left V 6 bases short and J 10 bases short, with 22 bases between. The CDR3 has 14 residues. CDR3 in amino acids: CSAPDRSGPREQFF. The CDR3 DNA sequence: TGCAGTGCCCCTGACAGGTCGGGGCCGCGAGAGCAGTTCTTC.

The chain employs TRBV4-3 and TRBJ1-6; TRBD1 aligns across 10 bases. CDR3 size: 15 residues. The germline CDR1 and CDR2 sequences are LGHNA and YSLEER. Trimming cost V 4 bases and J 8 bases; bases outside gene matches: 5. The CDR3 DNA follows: TGCGCCAGCAGCCTGCGGGACAGGGGTTATTCACCCCTCCACTTT. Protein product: CASSLRDRGYSPLHF.

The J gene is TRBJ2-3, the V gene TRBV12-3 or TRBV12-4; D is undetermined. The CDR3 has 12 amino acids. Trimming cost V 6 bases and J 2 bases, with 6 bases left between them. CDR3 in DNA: TGTGCCAGCAGCACTAACACAGATACGCAGTATTTT. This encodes CASSTNTDTQYF.

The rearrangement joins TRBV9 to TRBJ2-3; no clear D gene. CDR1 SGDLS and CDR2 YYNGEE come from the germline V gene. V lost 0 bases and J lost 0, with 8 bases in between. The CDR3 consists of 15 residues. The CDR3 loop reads CASSVATRSTDTQYF. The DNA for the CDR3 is TGTGCCAGCAGCGTAGCTACAAGGAGCACAGATACGCAGTATTTT.